This TCR beta chain is from a study of a mutant IDH1 vaccine in newly diagnosed glioma. Study overall: Vaccination of patients was performed eight times, in weeks 1, 3, 5, 7, 11, 15, 19 and 23. Most had both radiotherapy and temozolomide beforehand; others had only one. The study's findings and limits: Among top peripheral T cell clonotypes, changes seemed unrelated to pseudoprogression.

Profiled with immunoSEQ multiplex PCR; TCRdb holds only in-frame clones, not every one. In the table there are about 75,000 clones, roughly nine tenths of which are singletons. Losses at the gene ends were 2 bases for V and 6 bases for J; bases not matched to a gene: 7. The CDR3 consists of 14 residues. Germline CDR1 is GTSNPN and CDR2 is SVGIG (reference sequence). Specified time point: week 5, during vaccination. Vaccination used 300 ug of mutant IDH1 20-mer peptide per dose, with topical imiquimod. New WHO grade 3 or 4 astrocytomas that were IDH1-mutant and ATRX-lost occurred in the donors. Notes on this clone: The antigen remains undetermined.

Sample: PBMCs, taken from a glioma patient whose treatment included an IDH1 peptide vaccine. This chain joins TRBV30 and TRBJ1-1; 9 bases align to TRBD1. The source is a woman aged 45 to 65 with glioma. CDR3 residues: CAWSPRDRAPEAFF. DNA of the CDR3: TGTGCCTGGAGTCCCCGGGACAGGGCCCCTGAAGCTTTCTTT.